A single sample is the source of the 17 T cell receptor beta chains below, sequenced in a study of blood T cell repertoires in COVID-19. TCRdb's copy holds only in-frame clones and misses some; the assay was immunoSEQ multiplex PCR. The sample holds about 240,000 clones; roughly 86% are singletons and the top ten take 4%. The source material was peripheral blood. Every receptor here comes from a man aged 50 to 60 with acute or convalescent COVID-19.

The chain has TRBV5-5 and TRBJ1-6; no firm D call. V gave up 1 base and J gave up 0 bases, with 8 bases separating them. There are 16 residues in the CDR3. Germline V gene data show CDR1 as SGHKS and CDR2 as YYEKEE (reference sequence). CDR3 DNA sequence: TGTGCCAGCAGCTTGTCGGGTAGCTCCTATAATTCACCCCTCCACTTT. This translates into CASSLSGSSYNSPLHF.

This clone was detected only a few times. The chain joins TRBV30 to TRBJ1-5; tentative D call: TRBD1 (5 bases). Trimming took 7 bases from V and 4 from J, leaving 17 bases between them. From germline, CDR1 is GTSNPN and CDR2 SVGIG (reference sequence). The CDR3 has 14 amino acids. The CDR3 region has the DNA TGTGCCTCAACTTCAGGGTTTAGTAATCAGCCCCAGCATTTT. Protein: CASTSGFSNQPQHF.

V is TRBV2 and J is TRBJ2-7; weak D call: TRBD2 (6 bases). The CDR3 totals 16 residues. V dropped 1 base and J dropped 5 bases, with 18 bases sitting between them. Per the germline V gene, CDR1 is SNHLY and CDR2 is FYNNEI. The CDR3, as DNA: TGTGCCAGCAGTGAAGATTTTCCGGGGGAGCCCCACGAGCAGTACTTC. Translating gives CASSEDFPGEPHEQYF.

The CDR3 nucleotides are TGTGCCAGCAGCCCAAGGGGGGGTAGCGGGGCAGATACGCAGTATTTT. Amino acid sequence: CASSPRGGSGADTQYF. This sequence joins TRBV9 and TRBJ2-3; 8 positions match TRBD2. The CDR3 is made up of 16 amino acids. Trimming removed 4 bases from V and 4 bases from J; junction bases left unmatched: 11. Looked up from germline, CDR1 is SGDLS and CDR2 is YYNGEE.

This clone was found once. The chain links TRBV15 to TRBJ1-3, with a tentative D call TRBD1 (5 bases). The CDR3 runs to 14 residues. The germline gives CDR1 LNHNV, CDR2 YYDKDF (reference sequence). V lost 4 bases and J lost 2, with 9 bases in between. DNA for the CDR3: TGTGCCACCAGCACCGGGGGGGCTGGAAACACCATATATTTT. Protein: CATSTGGAGNTIYF.

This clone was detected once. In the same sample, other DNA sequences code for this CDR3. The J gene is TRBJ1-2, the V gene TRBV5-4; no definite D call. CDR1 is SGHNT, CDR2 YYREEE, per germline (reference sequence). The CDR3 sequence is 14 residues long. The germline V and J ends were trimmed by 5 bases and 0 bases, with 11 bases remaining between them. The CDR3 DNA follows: TGTGCCAGCAGTTTGCGGGGATCTAACTATGGCTACACCTTC. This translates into CASSLRGSNYGYTF.

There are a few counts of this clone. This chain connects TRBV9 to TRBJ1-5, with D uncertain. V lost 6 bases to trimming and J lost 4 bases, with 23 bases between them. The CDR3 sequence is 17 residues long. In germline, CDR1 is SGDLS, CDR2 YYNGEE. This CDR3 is CASKLGGRRGLNQPQHF. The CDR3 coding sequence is TGTGCCAGCAAATTGGGAGGGAGGAGAGGGCTGAATCAGCCCCAGCATTTT.

In nucleotides, the CDR3 is TGCGCCAGCAGCCACGGACAGGGGGTTCGCTACGAGCAGTACTTC. Translating gives CASSHGQGVRYEQYF. The chain employs TRBV4-1 and TRBJ2-7; TRBD1 agrees at 10 bases. The trim removed 3 bases at V and 3 bases at J, leaving 5 bases unmatched. The CDR3 length is 15 residues. Looked up from germline, CDR1 is MGHRA and CDR2 is YSYEKL.

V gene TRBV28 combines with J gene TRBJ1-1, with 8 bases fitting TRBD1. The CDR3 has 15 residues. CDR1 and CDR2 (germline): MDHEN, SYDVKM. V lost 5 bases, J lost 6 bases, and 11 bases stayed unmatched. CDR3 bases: TGTGCCAGCAGTCGCGGGGGACAGGCGGCGGCTGAAGCTTTCTTT. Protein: CASSRGGQAAAEAFF.

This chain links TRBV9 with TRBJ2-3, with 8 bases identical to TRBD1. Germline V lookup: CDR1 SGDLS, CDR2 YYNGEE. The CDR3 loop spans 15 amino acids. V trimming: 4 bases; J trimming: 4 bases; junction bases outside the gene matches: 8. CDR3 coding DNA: TGTGCCAGCAGCCCCACGGGACAGGCCCCAGATACGCAGTATTTT. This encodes CASSPTGQAPDTQYF.

Here the CDR3 reads CASSAGTQYF. CDR3 in DNA: TGTGCCAGCTCCGCCGGGACCCAGTACTTC. The chain recombines TRBV6-1 with TRBJ2-5; D is unresolved. CDR1 and CDR2 from the germline V gene are MNHNS and SASEGT. V was shortened by 8 bases and J by 7 bases, with 8 bases between the two germline ends. The CDR3 runs to 10 residues.

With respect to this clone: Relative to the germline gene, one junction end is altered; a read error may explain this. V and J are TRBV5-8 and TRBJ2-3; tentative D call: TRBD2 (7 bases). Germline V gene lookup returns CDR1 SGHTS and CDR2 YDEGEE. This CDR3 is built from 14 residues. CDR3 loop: CASRLGGGADTQYF. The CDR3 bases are TGTGCCAGCAGGTTGGGCGGGGGCGCAGATACGCAGTATTTT.

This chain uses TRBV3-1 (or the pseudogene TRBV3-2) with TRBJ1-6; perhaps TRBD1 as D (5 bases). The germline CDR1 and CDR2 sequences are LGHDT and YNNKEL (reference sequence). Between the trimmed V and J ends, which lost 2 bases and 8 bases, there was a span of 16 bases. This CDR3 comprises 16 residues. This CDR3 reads CASSQIRRVDYSPLHF. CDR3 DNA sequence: TGTGCCAGCAGCCAAATCCGCAGGGTGGATTATTCACCCCTCCACTTT.

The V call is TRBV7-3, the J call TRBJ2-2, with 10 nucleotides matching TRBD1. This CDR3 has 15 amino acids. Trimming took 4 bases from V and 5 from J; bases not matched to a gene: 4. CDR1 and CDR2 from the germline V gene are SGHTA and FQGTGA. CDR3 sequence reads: CASSYLGQGTGELFF. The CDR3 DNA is TGTGCCAGCAGCTACCTGGGACAGGGGACCGGGGAGCTGTTTTTT. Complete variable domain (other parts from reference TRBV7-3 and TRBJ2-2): GAGVSQTPSNKVTEKGKYVELRCDPISGHTALYWYRQSLGQGPEFLIYFQGTGAADDSGLPNDRFFAVRPEGSVSTLKIQRTERGDSAVYLCASSYLGQGTGELFFGEGSRLTVL.

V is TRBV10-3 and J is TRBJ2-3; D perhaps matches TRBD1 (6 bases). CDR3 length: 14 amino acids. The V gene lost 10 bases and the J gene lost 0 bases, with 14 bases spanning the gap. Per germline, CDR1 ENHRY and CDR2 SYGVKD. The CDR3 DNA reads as TGTGCCACTTCTCCAGGGGACAGCACAGATACGCAGTATTTT. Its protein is CATSPGDSTDTQYF.

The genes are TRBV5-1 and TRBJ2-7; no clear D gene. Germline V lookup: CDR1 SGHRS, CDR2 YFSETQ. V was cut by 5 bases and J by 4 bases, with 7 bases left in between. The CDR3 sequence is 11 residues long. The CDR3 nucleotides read TGCGCCAGCAGTAACCAGTACGAGCAGTACTTC. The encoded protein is CASSNQYEQYF.

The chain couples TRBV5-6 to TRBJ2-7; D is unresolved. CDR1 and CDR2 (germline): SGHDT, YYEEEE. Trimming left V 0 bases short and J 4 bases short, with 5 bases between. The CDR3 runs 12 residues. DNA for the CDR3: TGTGCCAGCAGCTTGGGGCAGTACGAGCAGTACTTC. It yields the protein CASSLGQYEQYF. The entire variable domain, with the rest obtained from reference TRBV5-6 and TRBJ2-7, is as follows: DAGVTQSPTHLIKTRGQQVTLRCSPKSGHDTVSWYQQALGQGPQFIFQYYEEEERQRGNFPDRFSGHQFPNYSSELNVNALLLGDSALYLCASSLGQYEQYFGPGTRLTVT.